Listed here is a single T cell receptor beta chain. The antigen is not known. A single record per CDR3 protein comes from TCRdb applying MiXCR to the 5' RACE reads. The profile shows 550,000 to 750,000 distinct CDR3 sequences, approximately 13% of them singletons. These data come from a study of T cells after yellow fever vaccination. Turning to the study itself: Libraries from low-cell-number fractions were prepared with the SMART-Seq v4 Ultra Low Input RNA kit. Whole-study findings and limits: Abundant bulk-derived clonotypes could contaminate FACS-sorted repertoires. Overlap between CD4 and CD8 compartments was detected for a small share of clonotypes. After the booster, about 95% of CD4 and 88% of CD8 primary-response clones were re-detected.

This specimen consisted of PBMCs, obtained on the day of the yellow fever booster vaccination. This TCR was recovered from a young man who received the YFV17D yellow fever vaccine.

The CDR3 region has the DNA TGTGCCAGCAATCGGCCGGGACAGGGTAAAGATACGCAGTATTTT. Translation gives CASNRPGQGKDTQYF. The J gene is TRBJ2-3, the V gene TRBV6-2 or TRBV6-3, with TRBD1 matching over 9 bases. Germline CDR1 is MNHEY and CDR2 is SVGEGT. After removal of 7 bases from V and 5 bases from J, the junction contained 10 bases not matched to a gene. This CDR3 region has 15 residues.